This section outlines one T cell receptor (beta chain) sequence together with its context. Its target is unknown. The sample originates from a study of PD-1 blockade in classical Hodgkin lymphoma. The protocol was immunoSEQ multiplex PCR, while the TCRdb copy is restricted to in-frame clones and leaves out a portion. The sample has around 23,000 clones; approximately 89% are singletons. The CDR3 is made up of 21 amino acids. Germline CDR1 LNHDA, CDR2 SQIVND (reference sequence). Germline trimming cut 1 base from V and 4 bases from J; bases unmatched to any gene: 18. Time point specified: newly diagnosed, previously untreated cHL patient sample. Researchers report purifying CD4+ T cells from thawed PBMCs by magnetic negative selection. Researchers used newly diagnosed, untreated classical Hodgkin lymphoma PBMCs for comparison. Findings and limits, study-wide: Compared with healthy donors, newly diagnosed patients reportedly showed lower baseline TCR diversity. Undefined causes, possibly disease activity or prior therapy, underlie the repertoire differences.

This receptor was obtained from a human donor with classical Hodgkin lymphoma. The chain has TRBV19 and TRBJ2-1; 11 bases are a match to TRBD2. Sample: CD4+ T cells from blood. The CDR3 loop is CASSIGGGLADLRGGYNEQFF. In nucleotides, the CDR3 is TGTGCCAGTAGTATAGGAGGGGGACTAGCGGACCTCCGAGGGGGTTACAATGAGCAGTTCTTC.